This T cell receptor beta chain was obtained from a study of blood T cell repertoires in COVID-19. Study summary: Whether acute or convalescent, the COVID-19 samples came from the United States, Italy and Spain. PBMCs, B-cell-depleted T cells, or T cells were the source of the cDNA or gDNA that made up the material.

Authors' data handling: Amplification of reference gene primers provided the estimated nucleated cell counts. The protocol was immunoSEQ multiplex PCR, while the TCRdb copy is restricted to in-frame clones and leaves out a portion. The D gene and trimming were derived from the DNA, and the V and J assignments and clone size from that table. The table has 100,000 to 150,000 clones, about 80% seen once; the top ten hold 12%. This CDR3 spans 15 amino acids. The V end lost 5 bases, the J end lost 6 bases, and 14 bases lay between the germline ends. Germline CDR1 is SGHVS and CDR2 is FNYEAQ. J is TRBJ1-6 and V is TRBV7-6; no clear D gene. The clonotype originates from a woman in her sixties or seventies with acute or convalescent COVID-19. Sequences were obtained from peripheral blood. The CDR3 DNA follows: TGTGCCAGCAGCACCCCGGGAGGATCTAATTCACCCCTCCACTTT. It codes for CASSTPGGSNSPLHF.